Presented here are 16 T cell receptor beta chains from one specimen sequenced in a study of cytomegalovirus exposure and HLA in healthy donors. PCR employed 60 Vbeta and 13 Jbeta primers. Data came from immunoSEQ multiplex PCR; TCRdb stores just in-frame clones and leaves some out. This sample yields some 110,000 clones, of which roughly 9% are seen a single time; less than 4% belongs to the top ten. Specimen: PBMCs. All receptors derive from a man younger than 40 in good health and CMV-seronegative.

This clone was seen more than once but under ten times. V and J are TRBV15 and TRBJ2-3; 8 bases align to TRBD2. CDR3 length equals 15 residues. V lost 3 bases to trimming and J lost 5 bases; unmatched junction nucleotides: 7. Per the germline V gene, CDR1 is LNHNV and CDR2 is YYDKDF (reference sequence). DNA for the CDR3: TGTGCCACCAGCAGGTCCGGGAGGGATGGAGATACGCAGTATTTT. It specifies CATSRSGRDGDTQYF.

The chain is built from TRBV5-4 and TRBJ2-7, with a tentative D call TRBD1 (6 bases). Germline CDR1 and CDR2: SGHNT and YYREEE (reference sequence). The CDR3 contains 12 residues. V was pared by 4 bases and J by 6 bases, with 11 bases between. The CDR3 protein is CASSADRSEQYF. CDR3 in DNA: TGTGCCAGCAGCGCCGACAGGAGCGAGCAGTACTTC.

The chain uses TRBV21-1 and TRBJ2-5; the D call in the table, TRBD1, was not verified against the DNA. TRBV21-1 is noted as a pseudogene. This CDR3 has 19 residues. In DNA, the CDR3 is TGTGCCAGCAGCAAAGCGCTTTTGGGATTTGTAGGCAGGGGACAGACCCAGTACTTC. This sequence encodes CASSKALLGFVGRGQTQYF.

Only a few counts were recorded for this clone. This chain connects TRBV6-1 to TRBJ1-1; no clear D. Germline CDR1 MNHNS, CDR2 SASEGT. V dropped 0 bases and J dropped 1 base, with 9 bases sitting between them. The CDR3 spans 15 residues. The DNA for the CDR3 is TGTGCCAGCAGTGAAGCGCCACAGCCGAACACTGAAGCTTTCTTT. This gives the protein CASSEAPQPNTEAFF.

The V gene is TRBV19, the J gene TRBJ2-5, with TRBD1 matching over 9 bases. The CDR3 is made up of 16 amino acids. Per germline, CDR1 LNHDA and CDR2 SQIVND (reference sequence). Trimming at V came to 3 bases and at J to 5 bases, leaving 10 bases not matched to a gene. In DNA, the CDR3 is TGTGCCAGTAGTATCCGGGACAGGGAATCAACGGAGACCCAGTACTTC. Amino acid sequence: CASSIRDRESTETQYF.

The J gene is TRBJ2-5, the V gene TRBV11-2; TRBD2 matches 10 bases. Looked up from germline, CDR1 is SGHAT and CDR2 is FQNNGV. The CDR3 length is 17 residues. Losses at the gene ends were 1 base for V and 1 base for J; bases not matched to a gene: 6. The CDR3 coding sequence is TGTGCCAGCAGCTTAGGTTTGGCTAGCGGGAGCCAAGAGACCCAGTACTTC. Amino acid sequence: CASSLGLASGSQETQYF. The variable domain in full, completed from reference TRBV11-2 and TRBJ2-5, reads EAGVAQSPRYKIIEKRQSVAFWCNPISGHATLYWYQQILGQGPKLLIQFQNNGVVDDSQLPKDRFSAERLKGVDSTLKIQPAKLEDSAVYLCASSLGLASGSQETQYFGPGTRLLVL.

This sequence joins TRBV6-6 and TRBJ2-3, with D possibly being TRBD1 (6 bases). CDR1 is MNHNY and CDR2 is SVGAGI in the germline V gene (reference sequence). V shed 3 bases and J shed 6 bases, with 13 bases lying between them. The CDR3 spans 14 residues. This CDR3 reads CASSYTGQSDTQYF. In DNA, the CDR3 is TGTGCCAGCAGTTATACAGGGCAGTCGGATACGCAGTATTTT.

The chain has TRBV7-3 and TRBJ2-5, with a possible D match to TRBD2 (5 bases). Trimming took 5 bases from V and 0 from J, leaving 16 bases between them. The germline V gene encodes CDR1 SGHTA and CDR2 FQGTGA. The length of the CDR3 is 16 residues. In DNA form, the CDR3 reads TGTGCCAGCAGCACGCGCGCCGGGATGTACCAAGAGACCCAGTACTTC. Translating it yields CASSTRAGMYQETQYF. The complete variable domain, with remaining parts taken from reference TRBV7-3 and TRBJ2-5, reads GAGVSQTPSNKVTEKGKYVELRCDPISGHTALYWYRQSLGQGPEFLIYFQGTGAADDSGLPNDRFFAVRPEGSVSTLKIQRTERGDSAVYLCASSTRAGMYQETQYFGPGTRLLVL.

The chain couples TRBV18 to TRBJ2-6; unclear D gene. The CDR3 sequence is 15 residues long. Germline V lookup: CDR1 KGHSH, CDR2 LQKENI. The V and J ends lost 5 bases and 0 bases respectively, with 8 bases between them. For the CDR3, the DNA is TGTGCCAGCTCAACTCTATTCTCTGGGGCCAACGTCCTGACTTTC. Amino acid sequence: CASSTLFSGANVLTF.

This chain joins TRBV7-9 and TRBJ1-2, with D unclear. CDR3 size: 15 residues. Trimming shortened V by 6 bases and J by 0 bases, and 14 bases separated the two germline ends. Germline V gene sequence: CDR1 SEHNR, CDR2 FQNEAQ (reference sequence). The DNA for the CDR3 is TGTGCCAGCAGTCTTAGCCACGGGGCTAACTATGGCTACACCTTC. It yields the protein CASSLSHGANYGYTF.

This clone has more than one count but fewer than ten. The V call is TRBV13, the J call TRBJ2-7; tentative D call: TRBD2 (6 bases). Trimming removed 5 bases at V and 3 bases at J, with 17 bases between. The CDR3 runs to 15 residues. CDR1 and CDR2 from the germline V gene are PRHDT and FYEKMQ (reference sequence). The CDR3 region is CASSTRLGSIYEQYF. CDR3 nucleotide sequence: TGTGCCAGCAGCACCCGACTAGGCTCGATCTACGAGCAGTACTTC.

The CDR3 bases are TGTGCCAGCAGGACCCGGGGCTACGAGCAGTACTTC. It translates to CASRTRGYEQYF. V usage is TRBV2 and J usage is TRBJ2-7; D is possibly TRBD2 (5 bases). Per the germline V gene, CDR1 is SNHLY and CDR2 is FYNNEI. V was shortened by 6 bases and J by 3 bases, with 9 bases between the two germline ends. This CDR3 comprises 12 residues.

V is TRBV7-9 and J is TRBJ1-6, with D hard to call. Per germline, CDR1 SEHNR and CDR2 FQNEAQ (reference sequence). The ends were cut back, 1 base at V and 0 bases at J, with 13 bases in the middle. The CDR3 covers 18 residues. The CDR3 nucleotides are TGTGCCAGCAGCTTAGGGTTGCTCGATAGCTCCTATAATTCACCCCTCCACTTT. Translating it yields CASSLGLLDSSYNSPLHF.

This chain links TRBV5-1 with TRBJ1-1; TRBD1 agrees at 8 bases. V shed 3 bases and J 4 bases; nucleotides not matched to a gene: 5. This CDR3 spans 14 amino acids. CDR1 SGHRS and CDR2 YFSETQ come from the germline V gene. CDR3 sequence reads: CASSSLDRATEAFF. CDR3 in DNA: TGCGCCAGCAGCTCCCTGGACAGGGCCACTGAAGCTTTCTTT.

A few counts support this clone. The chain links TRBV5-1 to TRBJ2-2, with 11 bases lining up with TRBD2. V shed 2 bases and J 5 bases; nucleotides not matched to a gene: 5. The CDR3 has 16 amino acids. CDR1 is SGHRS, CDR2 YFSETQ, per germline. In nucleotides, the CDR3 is TGCGCCAGCAGCTTAACTAGCGGGAGACGAACCGGGGAGCTGTTTTTT. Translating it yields CASSLTSGRRTGELFF.

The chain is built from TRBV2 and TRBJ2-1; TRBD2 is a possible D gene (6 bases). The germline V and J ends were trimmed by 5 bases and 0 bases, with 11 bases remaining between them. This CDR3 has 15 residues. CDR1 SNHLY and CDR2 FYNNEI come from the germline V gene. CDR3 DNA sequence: TGTGCCAGCAGTCCTAGCGAGAGCTCCTACAATGAGCAGTTCTTC. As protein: CASSPSESSYNEQFF.